These T cell receptor beta chains were read from a single sample in a study of patients and donors after allogeneic stem cell transplantation. Using its own MiXCR run on the RT-PCR reads, TCRdb lists one record per CDR3 protein. The sample carries approximately 200,000 distinct CDR3 sequences, about 40% recorded once. Sequenced: blood, either unsorted or a sorted T cell fraction (not recorded which). These receptors were collected from a human donor who was either an allogeneic HSCT recipient or a stem cell or donor lymphocyte infusion donor (not recorded which). It is not recorded whose cells these are; they may come from a transplant donor. Each CDR3 is given with its conserved first and last residue. A D gene is named only where the DNA matches it firmly. Clone size is shown for a subset of rows, as once, few, many or a class of expanded clone.

d_gene	v_gene	j_gene	abundance	CDR3aa	CDR3nt
TRBD2	TRBV7-9	TRBJ2-3	.	CASSSLAGGPDLTDTQYF	TGTGCCAGCAGCAGCCTAGCGGGAGGTCCTGACCTCACAGATACGCAGTATTTT
.	TRBV24-1	TRBJ1-2	.	CATSDPGTDDGYTF	TGTGCCACCAGTGACCCCGGGACGGATGATGGCTACACCTTC
.	TRBV4-3	TRBJ2-7	.	CASSQAQRAYEQYF	TGCGCCAGCAGCCAAGCGCAGAGAGCCTACGAGCAGTACTTC
.	TRBV10-3	TRBJ1-1	few	CAITEDSNTEAFF	TGTGCCATCACTGAGGACAGCAACACTGAAGCTTTCTTT
.	TRBV7-2	TRBJ1-2	.	CASSRRQPHTYGYTF	TGTGCCAGCAGCCGGAGACAGCCCCATACTTATGGCTACACCTTC
.	TRBV29-1	TRBJ1-1	.	CSGWRGIGTEAFF	TGCAGCGGATGGAGGGGGATTGGGACTGAAGCTTTCTTT
.	TRBV29-1	TRBJ1-6	few	CSVGPDVNSPLHF	TGCAGCGTGGGGCCAGACGTTAATTCACCCCTCCACTTT
.	TRBV3-1	TRBJ2-1	once	CASSQDPRNEQFF	TGTGCCAGCAGCCAAGATCCTCGGAATGAGCAGTTCTTC
TRBD1	TRBV7-6	TRBJ1-1	.	CASSLGEGATEAFF	TGTGCCAGCAGCTTAGGGGAGGGGGCAACTGAAGCTTTCTTT
TRBD1	TRBV18	TRBJ2-1	many	CASSRTGEIHEQFF	TGTGCCAGCTCACGGACAGGGGAGATCCATGAGCAGTTCTTC
.	TRBV7-9	TRBJ1-1	.	CASSLVDHMNTEAFF	TGTGCCAGCAGCTTAGTCGACCACATGAACACTGAAGCTTTCTTT
TRBD1	TRBV30	TRBJ1-1	.	CARDRGDTEAFF	TGTGCCCGGGACAGGGGAGACACTGAAGCTTTCTTT
.	TRBV12-3/TRBV12-4	TRBJ2-3	few	CASSSGAWTDTQYF	TGTGCCAGCAGTTCAGGGGCCTGGACAGATACGCAGTATTTT
TRBD1	TRBV6-2/TRBV6-3	TRBJ2-1	.	CASSLPETGGFEQFF	TGTGCCAGCAGCTTACCCGAGACAGGGGGCTTTGAGCAGTTCTTC
.	TRBV7-8	TRBJ2-7	.	CASSLAGNLYEQYF	TGTGCCAGCAGCTTAGCTGGGAATTTATACGAGCAGTACTTC
TRBD2	TRBV20-1	TRBJ2-1	.	CSGGSHYNEQFF	TGCAGCGGGGGGTCTCACTACAATGAGCAGTTCTTC
.	TRBV28	TRBJ2-2	.	CASSPPTNGELFF	TGTGCCAGCAGCCCGCCGACCAACGGGGAGCTGTTTTTT
.	TRBV27	TRBJ1-1	.	CASSRTGSFEAFF	TGTGCCAGCAGCCGTACAGGGTCATTTGAAGCTTTCTTT
TRBD2	TRBV24-1	TRBJ2-1	few	CATSPGGYNEQFF	TGTGCCACCAGCCCGGGAGGGTACAATGAGCAGTTCTTC
.	TRBV12-3/TRBV12-4	TRBJ1-2	few	CASSLAGYYGYTF	TGTGCCAGCAGTTTAGCAGGGTACTATGGCTACACCTTC
.	TRBV12-3/TRBV12-4	TRBJ2-6	.	CASSFLGPLRAPGANVLTF	TGTGCCAGCAGTTTTCTTGGTCCGTTGAGGGCCCCTGGGGCCAACGTCCTGACTTTC
.	TRBV5-6	TRBJ1-3	few	CASSFTTGSSGNTIYF	TGTGCCAGCAGCTTTACGACGGGGAGCTCTGGAAACACCATATATTTT
.	TRBV7-9	TRBJ1-1	.	CASNPGQNTEAFF	TGTGCCAGCAATCCGGGACAGAACACTGAAGCTTTCTTT
.	TRBV9	TRBJ1-4	.	CASSVVQGSEKLFF	TGTGCCAGCAGCGTAGTACAGGGAAGCGAAAAACTGTTTTTT
.	TRBV12-3/TRBV12-4	TRBJ2-1	.	CASSLQAGTLNEQFF	TGTGCCAGCAGTTTACAAGCCGGGACCCTCAATGAGCAGTTCTTC
TRBD1	TRBV4-3	TRBJ1-2	once	CASSQGQGAHFGYTF	TGCGCCAGCAGCCAGGGACAGGGGGCGCATTTTGGCTACACCTTC
TRBD1	TRBV2	TRBJ1-2	.	CASGQGLYGYTF	TGTGCCAGCGGACAGGGCCTCTATGGCTACACCTTC
.	TRBV5-1	TRBJ1-1	.	CASNPDVMNTEAFF	TGCGCCAGCAATCCCGACGTTATGAACACTGAAGCTTTCTTT
.	TRBV3-1	TRBJ1-5	few	CASSQDPIVPGNQPQHF	TGTGCCAGCAGCCAAGATCCGATAGTTCCAGGCAATCAGCCCCAGCATTTT
.	TRBV25-1	TRBJ1-1	.	CASSGHHRAEAFF	TGTGCCAGCAGTGGACATCATCGCGCTGAAGCTTTCTTT
.	TRBV25-1	TRBJ2-4	few	CASSARRDIQYF	TGTGCCAGCAGTGCCCGACGGGATATTCAGTACTTC
.	TRBV20-1	TRBJ1-2	few	CSASLGANYGYTF	TGCAGTGCTAGTCTCGGGGCTAACTATGGCTACACCTTC
.	TRBV12-3/TRBV12-4	TRBJ1-1	.	CASSFEGAEAFF	TGTGCCAGCAGCTTTGAGGGGGCTGAAGCTTTCTTT
TRBD2	TRBV4-3	TRBJ2-1	few	CASSGGRRVDNEQFF	TGCGCCAGCAGTGGCGGGAGGAGGGTCGACAATGAGCAGTTCTTC
TRBD1	TRBV2	TRBJ1-2	.	CASSEGTGNYGYTF	TGTGCCAGCAGTGAAGGGACAGGCAACTATGGCTACACCTTC
.	TRBV29-1	TRBJ2-7	.	CSVEDRDRGYEQYF	TGCAGCGTTGAAGACAGGGATCGGGGTTACGAGCAGTACTTC
.	TRBV25-1	TRBJ2-7	.	CASSQTGQESSYEQYF	TGTGCCAGCAGCCAAACGGGGCAGGAGAGCTCCTACGAGCAGTACTTC
.	TRBV30	TRBJ1-2	.	CAAIAGYGYTF	TGTGCCGCTATAGCGGGGTATGGCTACACCTTC
.	TRBV27	TRBJ2-1	few	CASSHDGSSYNEQFF	TGTGCCAGCAGTCACGACGGAAGCTCCTACAATGAGCAGTTCTTC
TRBD1	TRBV7-2	TRBJ1-2	few	CASSLEGQGAYYGYTF	TGTGCCAGCAGCTTAGAGGGACAGGGGGCATATTATGGCTACACCTTC
.	TRBV5-1	TRBJ2-1	.	CASSRSSFDNEQFF	TGCGCCAGCAGCCGAAGTAGCTTCGACAATGAGCAGTTCTTC
.	TRBV7-3	TRBJ1-1	few	CASSSLIDTEAFF	TGTGCCAGCAGCTCCCTAATTGACACTGAAGCTTTCTTT
.	TRBV10-3	TRBJ2-7	once	CAISDGGSTHEQYF	TGTGCCATCAGTGACGGGGGTTCCACTCACGAGCAGTACTTC
TRBD1	TRBV27	TRBJ1-2	few	CASRPGQGNGYTF	TGTGCCAGCAGACCTGGACAGGGCAATGGCTACACCTTC
TRBD1	TRBV12-3/TRBV12-4	TRBJ1-1	.	CASSRATGLSRGNTEAFF	TGTGCCAGCAGTCGAGCGACAGGGTTATCCAGAGGGAACACTGAAGCTTTCTTT
TRBD2	TRBV5-1	TRBJ2-3	.	CASSLGGLAVFTSTDTQYF	TGCGCCAGCAGCTTGGGGGGACTAGCGGTTTTTACTAGCACAGATACGCAGTATTTT
.	TRBV7-2	TRBJ1-1	.	CASGLGIEAFF	TGTGCCAGCGGGCTCGGAATTGAAGCTTTCTTT
TRBD2	TRBV29-1	TRBJ2-1	.	CSVEGWMSSGRDQTYNEQFF	TGCAGCGTTGAAGGTTGGATGTCTAGCGGGAGAGATCAGACCTACAATGAGCAGTTCTTC
.	TRBV3-2	TRBJ1-5	medium-sized	CASSQATGRHQPQHF	TGTGCCAGCAGCCAGGCGACAGGAAGACATCAGCCCCAGCATTTT
.	TRBV7-2	TRBJ2-1	.	CASSLDPGEYNEQFF	TGTGCCAGCAGCTTAGACCCGGGGGAGTACAATGAGCAGTTCTTC
TRBD2	TRBV12-3/TRBV12-4	TRBJ2-1	many	CASSYGRATYSYNEQFF	TGTGCCAGCAGTTATGGGAGGGCTACATATTCCTACAATGAGCAGTTCTTC
TRBD2	TRBV4-3	TRBJ2-2	.	CASSQGFGTSDTGELFF	TGCGCCAGCAGCCAAGGCTTCGGGACTAGCGACACCGGGGAGCTGTTTTTT
.	TRBV9	TRBJ1-3	.	CASSHGTGSGNTIYF	TGTGCCAGCAGCCATGGTACAGGCTCTGGAAACACCATATATTTT
.	TRBV25-1	TRBJ1-1	.	CAGSGRNTEAFF	TGTGCCGGCAGTGGTAGGAACACTGAAGCTTTCTTT